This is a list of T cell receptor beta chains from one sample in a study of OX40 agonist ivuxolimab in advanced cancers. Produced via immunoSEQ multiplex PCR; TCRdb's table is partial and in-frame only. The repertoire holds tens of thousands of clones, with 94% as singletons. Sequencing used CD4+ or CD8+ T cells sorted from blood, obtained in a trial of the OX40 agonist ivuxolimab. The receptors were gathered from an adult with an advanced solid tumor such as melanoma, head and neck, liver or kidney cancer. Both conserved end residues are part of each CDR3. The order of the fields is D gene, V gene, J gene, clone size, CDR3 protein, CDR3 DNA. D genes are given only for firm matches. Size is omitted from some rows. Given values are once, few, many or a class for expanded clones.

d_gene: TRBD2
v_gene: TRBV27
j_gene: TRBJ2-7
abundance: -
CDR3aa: CASSPTSGGDTYEQYF
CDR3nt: TGTGCCAGCAGTCCCACCAGCGGGGGGGACACCTACGAGCAGTACTTC

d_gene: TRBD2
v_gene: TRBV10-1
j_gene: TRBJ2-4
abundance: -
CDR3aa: CASKTRRAGGVGAKNIQYF
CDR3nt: TGCGCCAGCAAAACAAGGAGGGCGGGAGGGGTTGGAGCCAAAAACATTCAGTACTTC

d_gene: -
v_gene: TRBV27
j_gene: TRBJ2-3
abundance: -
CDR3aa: CASAGVPDTQYF
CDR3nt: TGTGCCAGCGCAGGGGTCCCAGATACGCAGTATTTT

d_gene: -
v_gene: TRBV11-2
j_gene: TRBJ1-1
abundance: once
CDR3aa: CASSLRTDSGTEAFF
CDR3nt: TGTGCCAGCAGCTTACGGACAGATTCGGGCACTGAAGCTTTCTTT

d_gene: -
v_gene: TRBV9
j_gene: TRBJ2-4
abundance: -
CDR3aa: CASSVDEGWDIQYF
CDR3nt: TGTGCCAGCAGCGTAGATGAGGGTTGGGACATTCAGTACTTC

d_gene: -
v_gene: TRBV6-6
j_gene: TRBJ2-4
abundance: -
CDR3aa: CASSYPRGGAGDIQYF
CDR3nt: TGTGCCAGCAGTTACCCACGTGGAGGGGCAGGGGACATTCAGTACTTC

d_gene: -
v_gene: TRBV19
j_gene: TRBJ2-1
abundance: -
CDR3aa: CASSIFGLRNEQFF
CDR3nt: TGTGCCAGTAGTATTTTCGGCCTGCGCAATGAGCAGTTCTTC

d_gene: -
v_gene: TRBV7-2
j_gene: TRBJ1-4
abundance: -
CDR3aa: CASSLPDAGADEKLFF
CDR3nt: TGTGCCAGCAGCTTACCGGATGCCGGGGCTGATGAAAAACTGTTTTTT

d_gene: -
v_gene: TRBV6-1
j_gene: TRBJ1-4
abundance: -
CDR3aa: CASSAHRVPTNEKLFF
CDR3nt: TGTGCCAGCAGTGCACACAGGGTCCCCACTAATGAAAAACTGTTTTTT

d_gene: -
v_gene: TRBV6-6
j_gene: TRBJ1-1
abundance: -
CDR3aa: CASSYSPGDMNTEAFF
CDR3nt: TGTGCCAGCAGTTACTCGCCAGGAGACATGAACACTGAAGCTTTCTTT

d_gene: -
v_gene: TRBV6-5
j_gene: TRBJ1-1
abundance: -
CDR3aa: CASSPRLNTEAFF
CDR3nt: TGTGCCAGCAGCCCCAGACTTAACACTGAAGCTTTCTTT

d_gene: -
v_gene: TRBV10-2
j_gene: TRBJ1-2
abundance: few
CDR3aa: CASSESGLEGYTF
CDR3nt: TGCGCCAGCAGTGAGTCGGGTTTGGAGGGCTACACCTTC

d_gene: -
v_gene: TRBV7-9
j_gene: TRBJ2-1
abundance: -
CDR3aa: CASSDGQASENEQFF
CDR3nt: TGTGCCAGCAGCGATGGACAGGCTAGCGAGAATGAGCAGTTCTTC

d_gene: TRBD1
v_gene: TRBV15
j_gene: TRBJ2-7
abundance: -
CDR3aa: CATSGTDTYEQYF
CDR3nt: TGTGCCACCAGCGGGACAGACACCTACGAGCAGTACTTC

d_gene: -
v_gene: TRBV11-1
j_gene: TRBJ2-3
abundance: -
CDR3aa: CASSTDSTTSPVTDTQYF
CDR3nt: TGTGCCAGCAGCACCGACAGTACTACGAGTCCAGTCACAGATACGCAGTATTTT

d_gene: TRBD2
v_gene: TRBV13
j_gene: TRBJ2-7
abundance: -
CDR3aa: CASSTLAGDYEQYF
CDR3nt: TGTGCCAGCAGCACCCTAGCGGGGGACTACGAGCAGTACTTC

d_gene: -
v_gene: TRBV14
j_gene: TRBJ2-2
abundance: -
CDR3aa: CASSQRQGGMSYTGELFF
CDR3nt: TGTGCCAGCAGCCAACGGCAGGGTGGGATGTCTTACACCGGGGAGCTGTTTTTT

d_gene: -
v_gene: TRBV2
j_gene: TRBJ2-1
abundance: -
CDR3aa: CASSDRLYNEQFF
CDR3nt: TGTGCCAGCAGTGATAGACTCTACAATGAGCAGTTCTTC

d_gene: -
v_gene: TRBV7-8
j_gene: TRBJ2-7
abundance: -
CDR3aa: CASSFGLGGEQYF
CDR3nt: TGTGCCAGCAGCTTTGGACTAGGGGGCGAGCAGTACTTC

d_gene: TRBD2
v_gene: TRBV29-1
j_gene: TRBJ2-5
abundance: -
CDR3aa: CSVVGLAGDLGTQYF
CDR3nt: TGCAGCGTTGTGGGGCTAGCGGGAGACTTGGGGACCCAGTACTTC

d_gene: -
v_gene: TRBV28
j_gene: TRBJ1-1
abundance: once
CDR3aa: CASSFGYSIEAFF
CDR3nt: TGTGCCAGCAGTTTTGGGTACAGTATTGAAGCTTTCTTT

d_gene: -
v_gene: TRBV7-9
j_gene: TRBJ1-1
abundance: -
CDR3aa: CASSFWAASF
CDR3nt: TGTGCCAGCAGCTTTTGGGCAGCATCCTTT

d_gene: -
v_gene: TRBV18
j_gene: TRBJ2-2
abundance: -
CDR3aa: CASSPSSMYTGELFF
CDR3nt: TGTGCCAGCTCACCATCTAGTATGTACACCGGGGAGCTGTTTTTT

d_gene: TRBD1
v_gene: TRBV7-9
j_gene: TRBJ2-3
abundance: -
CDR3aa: CASSLRQGLTDTQYF
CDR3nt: TGTGCCAGCAGCTTGCGACAGGGATTAACAGATACGCAGTATTTT

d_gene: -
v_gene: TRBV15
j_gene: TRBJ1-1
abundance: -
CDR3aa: CATSRDGGWNTEAFF
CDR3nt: TGTGCCACCAGCAGAGATGGGGGGTGGAACACTGAAGCTTTCTTT

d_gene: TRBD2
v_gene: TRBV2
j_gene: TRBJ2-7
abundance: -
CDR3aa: CASSNSGSGNEQYF
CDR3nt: TGTGCCAGCAGTAATAGCGGGAGCGGCAACGAGCAGTACTTC

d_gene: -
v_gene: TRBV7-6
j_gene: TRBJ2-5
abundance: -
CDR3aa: CASSLGPQGLVETQYF
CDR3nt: TGTGCCAGCAGCTTAGGCCCCCAGGGTCTGGTAGAGACCCAGTACTTC

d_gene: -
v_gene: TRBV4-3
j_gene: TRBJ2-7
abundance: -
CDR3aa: CASSQGNPTYEQYF
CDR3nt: TGCGCCAGCAGCCAAGGTAACCCAACCTACGAGCAGTACTTC

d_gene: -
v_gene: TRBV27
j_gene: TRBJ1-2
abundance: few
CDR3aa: CASSFSVPGGRYTF
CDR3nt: TGTGCCAGCAGTTTCTCGGTCCCCGGCGGGCGCTACACCTTC

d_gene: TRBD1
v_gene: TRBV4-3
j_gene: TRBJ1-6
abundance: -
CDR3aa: CASSSRTDRVVSPLHF
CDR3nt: TGCGCCAGCAGCTCGAGAACCGACAGGGTTGTCTCACCCCTCCACTTT

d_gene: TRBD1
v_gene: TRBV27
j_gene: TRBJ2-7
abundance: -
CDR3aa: CASSLGQGARPEQYF
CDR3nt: TGTGCCAGCAGTTTAGGACAGGGGGCTAGACCGGAGCAGTACTTC

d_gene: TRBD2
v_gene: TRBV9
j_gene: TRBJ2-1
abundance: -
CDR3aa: CASSGAGGEYNEQFF
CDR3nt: TGTGCCAGCAGCGGAGCGGGAGGGGAATACAATGAGCAGTTCTTC

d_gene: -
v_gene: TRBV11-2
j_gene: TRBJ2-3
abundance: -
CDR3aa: CASSFGPGRGRSDTQYF
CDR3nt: TGTGCCAGCAGCTTCGGCCCCGGCAGGGGGAGGTCGGATACGCAGTATTTT

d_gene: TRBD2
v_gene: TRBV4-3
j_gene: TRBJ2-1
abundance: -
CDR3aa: CASSQGGLPSSYNEQFF
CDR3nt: TGCGCCAGCAGCCAAGGGGGACTACCTAGCTCCTACAATGAGCAGTTCTTC

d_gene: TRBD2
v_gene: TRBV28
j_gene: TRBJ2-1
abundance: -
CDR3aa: CASSLGLAGGSYNEQFF
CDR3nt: TGTGCCAGCAGTTTAGGGCTAGCGGGTGGCTCCTACAATGAGCAGTTCTTC

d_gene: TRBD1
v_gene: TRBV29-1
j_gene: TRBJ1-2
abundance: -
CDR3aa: CSVPGTGTYGYTF
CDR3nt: TGCAGCGTTCCCGGGACAGGGACCTATGGCTACACCTTC

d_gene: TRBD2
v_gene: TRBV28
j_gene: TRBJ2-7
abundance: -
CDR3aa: CASIRDGEGPGEQYF
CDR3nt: TGTGCCAGCATCAGGGACGGGGAGGGGCCGGGGGAGCAGTACTTC

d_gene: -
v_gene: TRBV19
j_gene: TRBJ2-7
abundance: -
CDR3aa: CASSFAGPGYEQYF
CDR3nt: TGTGCCAGTAGTTTTGCAGGGCCGGGGTACGAGCAGTACTTC

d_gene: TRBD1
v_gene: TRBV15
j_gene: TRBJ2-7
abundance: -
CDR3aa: CATSSGTGLSEQYF
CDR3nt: TGTGCCACCAGCAGCGGGACAGGGCTGTCCGAGCAGTACTTC